What follows are 11 T cell receptor beta chains derived from one specimen sequenced in a study of T cells in Graves' hyperthyroidism and ophthalmopathy. RNA transcripts were the template for amplifying TCR beta CDR3 regions. The HTBI primer set served for first-round RT-PCR of the TCR CDR3. TCRdb processed the multiplex PCR reads anew with MiXCR; each CDR3 protein has one entry. The sample includes some 600,000 distinct CDR3 sequences, around 45% seen only once; the top ten take roughly 8.2%. Sequenced input: peripheral blood or thyroid tissue (not recorded which). The receptors originated from a woman between 18 and 30 years old with Graves' hyperthyroidism.

This clonotype came up a few times. V and J are TRBV19 and TRBJ1-2; perhaps TRBD1 as D (6 bases). Trimming removed 4 bases from V and 4 bases from J, with 13 bases in between. The CDR3 consists of 14 residues. CDR1 is LNHDA and CDR2 is SQIVND in the germline V gene (reference sequence). CDR3 sequence: CASSTSGGTYGYTF. The CDR3 region has the DNA TGTGCCAGTAGTACGAGCGGGGGCACCTATGGCTACACCTTC.

The chain has TRBV20-1 and TRBJ2-5, with unresolved D. The V gene's germline CDR1 is DFQATT and CDR2 SNEGSKA (reference sequence). V lost 0 bases to trimming and J lost 2 bases, with 13 bases between them. This CDR3 spans 15 amino acids. CDR3 residues: CSARDVSVQQETQYF. The CDR3 region has the DNA TGCAGTGCTAGAGATGTCAGCGTACAACAAGAGACCCAGTACTTC.

This chain connects TRBV24-1 to TRBJ2-2, with 10 bases lining up with TRBD2. This CDR3 contains 16 residues. The germline CDR1 and CDR2 sequences are KGHDR and SFDVKD. Unmatched junction bases numbered 2, after V lost 1 base and J lost 4 bases. The CDR3 sequence: CATSDLLAGITGELFF. For the CDR3, the DNA is TGTGCCACCAGTGATTTACTAGCGGGAATCACCGGGGAGCTGTTTTTT.

The chain uses TRBV7-8 and TRBJ1-1, with no clear D. V was trimmed by 5 bases and J by 0 bases, leaving 13 bases between them. The CDR3 is made up of 15 amino acids. CDR1 is SGHVS and CDR2 is FQNEAQ in the germline V gene. CDR3 bases: TGTGCCAGCAGCCAAGTCGGCGGCCTGAACACTGAAGCTTTCTTT. This codes for CASSQVGGLNTEAFF.

This clonotype was detected a few times. The rearrangement links TRBV2 to TRBJ1-5; TRBD1 might be the D (6 bases). The CDR3 loop spans 17 amino acids. The V end was cut by 1 base, the J end by 5 bases, with 18 bases between. Germline V gives CDR1 SNHLY, CDR2 FYNNEI. CDR3 amino acids: CASSEVRFNREYQPQHF. In DNA form, the CDR3 reads TGTGCCAGCAGTGAAGTTCGTTTTAACAGGGAATATCAGCCCCAGCATTTT.

The gene calls are TRBV24-1 and TRBJ1-2; 8 bases are a match to TRBD1. This CDR3 contains 14 residues. J lost 4 bases, V lost 3 bases, and 3 bases had no gene match. Germline CDR1 and CDR2: KGHDR and SFDVKD. The DNA of the CDR3 is TGTGCCACCAGTGATCGGACAGGGCTCTATGGCTACACCTTC. It specifies CATSDRTGLYGYTF.

The chain combines TRBV11-1 with TRBJ1-3; 8 positions match TRBD1. The junction had 5 bases not matched to a gene; V was cut back by 5 bases and J by 2 bases. The CDR3 covers 15 residues. Germline assignment: CDR1 SGHAT and CDR2 FQDESV (reference sequence). The CDR3 here is CASSRDRNTGNTIYF. For the CDR3, the DNA is TGTGCCAGCAGCCGGGACAGGAACACTGGAAACACCATATATTTT.

The chain employs TRBV10-2 and TRBJ1-1; 7 nucleotides align to TRBD1. Trimming removed 9 bases from V and 5 bases from J; junction bases left unmatched: 6. CDR1 is WSHSY, CDR2 SAAADI, per germline. The CDR3 consists of 12 residues. In DNA, the CDR3 is TGCGCCAGTCCGGACAGGAAGACTGAAGCTTTCTTT. It yields the protein CASPDRKTEAFF.

This clonotype was seen repeatedly, ten times or more. The junction differs from germline at one of its ends, possibly a read error. This rearrangement joins TRBV12-3 or TRBV12-4 to TRBJ1-3; D perhaps matches TRBD1 (5 bases). The CDR3 is made up of 15 amino acids. The CDR3 DNA sequence: TGTGCCAGCAGCTTAGGTCGGGGCAGTGGAAACACCATATATTTT. It encodes CASSLGRGSGNTIYF.

Written as DNA, the CDR3 is TGCAGTGCTAGAGCCTCGTACCGGACAGGGAATAGAGAGCAGTACTTC. Translated: CSARASYRTGNREQYF. The chain carries TRBV20-1 and TRBJ2-7; TRBD1 matches 8 bases. This CDR3 contains 16 residues. The junction had 15 bases not matched to a gene; V was cut back by 1 base and J by 7 bases. Germline CDR1 reads DFQATT; CDR2 reads SNEGSKA (reference sequence).

This sequence joins TRBV11-1 and TRBJ2-7; possible D gene TRBD2, 8 bases. Trimming took off 5 bases at V and 2 bases at J, with 25 bases between the two ends. This CDR3 comprises 18 residues. Looked up from germline, CDR1 is SGHAT and CDR2 is FQDESV (reference sequence). CDR3 loop: CASSPRLTGTGGPYEQYF. CDR3 nucleotides: TGTGCCAGCAGCCCGAGGTTGACAGGGACGGGAGGGCCCTACGAGCAGTACTTC.